This T cell receptor beta chain comes out of a study of blood T cell repertoires in COVID-19. This clone was found once. Per the original methods: Reference gene primer amplification in the assay estimated nucleated cell counts. Clones were sequenced by immunoSEQ multiplex PCR, and TCRdb holds only the in-frame ones, with some missing. V, J and clone size derive from that table, while D and trimming were established from the DNA sequence. The top ten hold 4.9% of the sample, which has 100,000 to 140,000 clones, around 89% seen once. Trimming removed 7 bases from V and 5 bases from J, with 14 bases in between. This CDR3 contains 13 residues. Germline V CDR1 and CDR2: SNHLY, FYNNEI.

V and J are TRBV2 and TRBJ1-2; D perhaps matches TRBD1 (6 bases). The clonotype originates from a man aged 40-49 years with active or convalescent COVID-19. Sequencing input: peripheral blood. The CDR3 sequence is CASIRQALYGYTF. The CDR3 DNA reads as TGTGCCAGCATTAGACAGGCACTATATGGCTACACCTTC.